This T cell receptor (beta chain) was identified in a study of beta chain features in type 1 diabetes. J gave up 2 bases and V 4 bases, and 6 bases lay outside the gene matches. Germline assignment: CDR1 SGHDN and CDR2 FVKESK. The CDR3 consists of 15 residues. Study observations and caveats: HLA influence on TCRB rearrangement stayed unresolved here. VDJ junctions from type 1 diabetes patients carried fewer insertions and larger deletions. Type 1 diabetes patients showed a moderate but significant shortening of TCRB CDR3s in all four CD4+ subsets.

Every bit of the isolated RNA underwent reverse transcription, so sequencing read expressed TCRB transcripts. Libraries were prepared by immunoSEQ multiplex PCR; TCRdb keeps only in-frame clonotypes and omits some of them. In the table there are 300,000 to 350,000 clones, 15% to 20% of which are singletons. Concerning this clone itself: As yet, its antigen is unknown.

One heparinised draw of blood, averaging about 110 mL, came from each donor. V usage is TRBV14 and J usage is TRBJ1-2; 8 nucleotides line up with TRBD1. The source is a woman aged 18-35 years in good health. The sample comprised naive CD4+ T cells from blood. The CDR3 bases are TGTGCCAGCAGCCCCGGACAGGGTCCCAACTATGGCTACACCTTC. As protein: CASSPGQGPNYGYTF.